The 3 T cell receptor beta chains below come from one sample, sequenced in a study of OX40 agonist ivuxolimab in advanced cancers. Repertoires were generated with immunoSEQ multiplex PCR, while TCRdb's copy carries only in-frame clones and drops some. Here the sample spans around 80,000 clones, about 85% being singletons. The starting material was CD4+ or CD8+ T cells sorted from blood, obtained in a trial of the OX40 agonist ivuxolimab. The source of these receptors is an adult with an advanced solid tumor such as melanoma, head and neck, liver or kidney cancer.

The genes are TRBV2 and TRBJ1-4; the D gene is possibly TRBD1 (5 bases). CDR1 is SNHLY and CDR2 is FYNNEI in the germline V gene. CDR3 length: 13 residues. V lost 5 bases to trimming and J lost 4 bases, with 8 bases between them. CDR3 nucleotides: TGTGCCAGCAGTCGGGACCATAATGAAAAACTGTTTTTT. Amino acids: CASSRDHNEKLFF.

The rearrangement joins TRBV7-3 to TRBJ2-1; the D gene is possibly TRBD1 (6 bases). Trimming cost V 2 bases and J 5 bases, with 13 bases left between them. CDR1 is SGHTA and CDR2 is FQGTGA in the germline V gene. This CDR3 is built from 15 residues. CDR3 residues: CASSLEGTLHNEQFF. CDR3 nucleotides: TGTGCCAGCAGCTTAGAGGGGACACTTCACAATGAGCAGTTCTTC.

The CDR3 DNA reads TGTGCCAGCGGGAGACACGGACAGCCTTACACTGAAGCTTTCTTT. The encoded protein is CASGRHGQPYTEAFF. This chain connects TRBV9 to TRBJ1-1; D perhaps matches TRBD1 (6 bases). Trimming shortened V by 7 bases and J by 3 bases, and 19 bases separated the two germline ends. The CDR3 totals 15 residues. The germline gives CDR1 SGDLS, CDR2 YYNGEE.